One sample yielded the 27 T cell receptor beta chains listed below, sequenced in a study of CD8+CD57+ T cells in acquired aplastic anemia. Genomic DNA templated the TCR beta VDJ and CDR3 profiling. Each CDR3 protein gets one entry after TCRdb re-called the reads with MiXCR. The table lists hundreds of thousands of distinct CDR3 sequences, approximately 70% of them singletons. Sample: sorted CD4+, CD8+, or CD8+CD57+ T cells (not recorded which) from PBMCs. Receptors originate from a human donor in good health, serving as a control.

The CDR3 protein is CATSRDRTGNYGYTF. The DNA of the CDR3 is TGTGCCACCAGCAGAGATAGGACAGGCAACTATGGCTACACCTTC. The chain employs TRBV15 and TRBJ1-2; 7 bases are a match to TRBD1. Per the germline V gene, CDR1 is LNHNV and CDR2 is YYDKDF (reference sequence). There are 15 residues in the CDR3. Trimming cost V 0 bases and J 2 bases; bases outside gene matches: 3.

This clonotype has a count of ten or more. The genes are TRBV6-1 and TRBJ2-1, with D unclear. This CDR3 comprises 11 residues. V was trimmed by 10 bases and J by 8 bases, leaving 12 bases between them. Germline assignment: CDR1 MNHNS and CDR2 SASEGT. For the CDR3, the DNA is TGTGCCATCCTCTCCAGACATGAGCAGTTCTTC. Amino acid sequence: CAILSRHEQFF.

Note on this clonotype: Compared with germline, one end of the junction differs, possibly owing to a read error. The J gene is TRBJ2-7, the V gene TRBV2; possibly TRBD2 for D (5 bases). Germline loops: CDR1 SNHLY, CDR2 FYNNEI. The CDR3 has 14 residues. The DNA of the CDR3 is TGTGCCAGCAGGGAACCGGGGAGATATTACGAGCCGTACTTC. This translates into CASREPGRYYEPYF.

The rearrangement uses TRBV12-3 or TRBV12-4 and TRBJ1-1; 7 bases fit TRBD1. The CDR3 consists of 15 residues. V lost 5 bases to trimming and J lost 5 bases; unmatched junction nucleotides: 11. The CDR3 sequence is CASSERGPGQTEAFF. The CDR3 DNA is TGTGCCAGCAGTGAACGAGGACCGGGACAGACTGAAGCTTTCTTT.

The chain is built from TRBV14 and TRBJ2-1, with D perhaps TRBD1 (6 bases). V dropped 4 bases and J dropped 10 bases, with 20 bases sitting between them. CDR1 and CDR2 (germline): SGHDN, FVKESK. This CDR3 comprises 15 residues. CDR3 coding DNA: TGTGCCAGCAGCCTAGGTCGACAGGCTTACTACGAGCAGTTCTTC. Translating it yields CASSLGRQAYYEQFF.

The chain employs TRBV20-1 and TRBJ2-3; 9 bases match TRBD2. The trim removed 6 bases at V and 5 bases at J, leaving 12 bases unmatched. The CDR3 has 15 residues. The germline gives CDR1 DFQATT, CDR2 SNEGSKA (reference sequence). CDR3 in amino acids: CSAGRASGEGDTQYF. CDR3 DNA sequence: TGCAGTGCCGGGAGGGCTAGCGGGGAGGGAGATACGCAGTATTTT.

The genes are TRBV5-1 and TRBJ2-3; D ambiguous. The V end was cut by 4 bases, the J end by 9 bases, with 15 bases between. The germline gives CDR1 SGHRS, CDR2 YFSETQ. This CDR3 contains 13 residues. The CDR3: CASSQVCSETQYF. The DNA for the CDR3 is TGCGCCAGCAGCCAAGTCTGCAGCGAGACGCAGTATTTT.

This chain links TRBV7-2 with TRBJ2-5; D not certain. The CDR3 has 16 amino acids. Trimming took off 5 bases at V and 10 bases at J, with 26 bases between the two ends. The germline V gene has CDR1 SGHTA and CDR2 FQGNSA. CDR3: CASSVKGWDSPHHQYF. The CDR3 DNA sequence: TGTGCCAGCAGCGTAAAGGGTTGGGATTCACCCCACCACCAGTACTTC.

The chain joins TRBV20-1 to TRBJ1-4; 8 nucleotides line up with TRBD1. There are 16 residues in the CDR3. The J segment lost 7 bases and the V segment lost 2 bases, leaving 12 bases of the junction unmatched. From germline, CDR1 is DFQATT and CDR2 SNEGSKA (reference sequence). In DNA form, the CDR3 reads TGCAGTGCTAGACAATCAGACAGGGGCTTACTTGAAAAACTGTTTTTT. Translated, it gives CSARQSDRGLLEKLFF.

This clonotype has a count of ten or more. The J gene is TRBJ2-1, the V gene TRBV6-5, with TRBD2 identical over 8 bases. CDR1 and CDR2 from the germline V gene are MNHEY and SVGAGI. V dropped 8 bases and J dropped 4; count of bases not matched to a gene: 7. The CDR3 covers 14 residues. The CDR3: CASARRGAYNEQFF. Written as DNA, the CDR3 is TGTGCCAGCGCTCGGCGGGGGGCGTACAATGAGCAGTTCTTC.

About this clonotype: The CDR3 ends on some other residue instead of the conserved phenylalanine or tryptophan, so this is likely a read error. The limits of the CDR3 on the DNA are not certain, so only TCRdb's listed CDR3 is given. The gene calls are TRBV9 and TRBJ1-6; the D segment call TRBD1 is taken from the table without a DNA check. The CDR3 sequence runs 13 residues, both termini included. Germline assignment: CDR1 SGDLS and CDR2 YYNGEE. The CDR3 loop is CASSARQWRDTDI.

For this clonotype: A read error may account for a junction end that differs from germline. The gene calls are TRBV7-8 and TRBJ2-3; D gene uncertain. Germline CDR1 is SGHVS and CDR2 is FQNEAQ. CDR3 length equals 14 residues. The DNA for the CDR3 is TGTGCCAGCAGCTTGGGTTTGCACGCAGATAGCCGTTCTTTT. It encodes CASSLGLHADSRSF.

In regard to this clonotype: One end of the junction does not line up with germline, which may come from a read error. The chain has TRBV7-4 and TRBJ2-1; the match to TRBD2 covers 9 bases. The CDR3 runs to 15 residues. Germline loops: CDR1 SGHVT, CDR2 SQSDAQ. The CDR3, as DNA: TGTGCCAGCACGGTGCGGGGGGGTTACTACAAGGAGCAGTTCTTC. Protein sequence: CASTVRGGYYKEQFF.

In this sample, this clonotype turned up many times. The chain carries TRBV5-6 and TRBJ1-5, with no clear D. Trimming left V 0 bases short and J 0 bases short, with 16 bases between. Germline V gene sequence: CDR1 SGHDT, CDR2 YYEEEE. The CDR3 sequence is 18 residues long. Here the CDR3 DNA reads TGTGCCAGCAGCTTGGGGGTGGGGAGGACGCATAGCAATCAGCCCCAGCATTTT. It codes for CASSLGVGRTHSNQPQHF.

This clonotype showed up just a few times. The J gene is TRBJ2-4, the V gene TRBV4-3, with D possibly being TRBD2 (6 bases). The CDR3 contains 16 residues. Trimming pared 1 base from V and 0 bases from J, leaving 10 bases between. CDR1 is LGHNA, CDR2 YSLEER, per germline. CDR3 residues: CASSQVGGIAKNIQYF. The DNA of the CDR3 is TGCGCCAGCAGCCAAGTGGGGGGAATAGCCAAAAACATTCAGTACTTC.

J is TRBJ1-6 and V is TRBV5-1, with unresolved D. Between the trimmed V and J ends, which lost 0 bases and 11 bases, there was a span of 12 bases. The CDR3 runs 14 residues. Per germline, CDR1 SGHRS and CDR2 YFSETQ. The chain's CDR3 is CASSLEARLPPLHF. The CDR3 DNA reads as TGCGCCAGCAGCTTGGAGGCCAGGCTACCACCCCTCCACTTT. Variable domain in full (rest from reference TRBV5-1 and TRBJ1-6): KAGVTQTPRYLIKTRGQQVTLSCSPISGHRSVSWYQQTPGQGLQFLFEYFSETQRNKGNFPGRFSGRQFSNSRSEMNVSTLELGDSALYLCASSLEARLPPLHFGNGTRLTVT.

This clonotype has at least ten counts. The rearrangement joins TRBV5-6 to TRBJ1-5; D is perhaps TRBD1 (5 bases). Trimming pared 4 bases from V and 7 bases from J, leaving 15 bases between. The CDR3 extends over 14 amino acids. Germline V CDR1 and CDR2: SGHDT, YYEEEE. The CDR3 DNA reads as TGTGCCAGCAGCGGGTGGACCTCAGGGCAGCCCCAGCATTTT. Its translation: CASSGWTSGQPQHF.

In this sample, this clonotype turned up many times. This sequence joins TRBV7-2 and TRBJ2-5; TRBD2 matches 8 bases. Germline V gives CDR1 SGHTA, CDR2 FQGNSA. This CDR3 comprises 14 residues. With 4 bases clipped from V and 3 bases from J, the junction kept 4 bases outside the gene matches. In nucleotides, the CDR3 is TGTGCCAGCAGCTCGGGACTAGTCAAAGAGACCCAGTACTTC. Its translation: CASSSGLVKETQYF.

CDR3 in DNA: TGCGCCAGCAGCGCCGGGACAGTCGAGCAAGATACGCAGTATTTT. It encodes CASSAGTVEQDTQYF. V and J are TRBV5-1 and TRBJ2-3; 7 nucleotides align to TRBD1. This CDR3 contains 15 residues. V shed 4 bases, J shed 5 bases, and the junction held 10 bases outside the gene matches. Germline lookup yields CDR1 SGHRS and CDR2 YFSETQ.

The rearrangement links TRBV5-1 to TRBJ2-2; D gene ambiguous. In germline, CDR1 is SGHRS, CDR2 YFSETQ. V lost 3 bases, J lost 2 bases, and 8 bases lay in between. The CDR3 extends over 14 amino acids. DNA of the CDR3: TGCGCCAGCAGCTCCAACGGAAACACCGGGGAGCTGTTTTTT. This codes for CASSSNGNTGELFF. The whole variable domain, filled in from reference TRBV5-1 and TRBJ2-2, reads KAGVTQTPRYLIKTRGQQVTLSCSPISGHRSVSWYQQTPGQGLQFLFEYFSETQRNKGNFPGRFSGRQFSNSRSEMNVSTLELGDSALYLCASSSNGNTGELFFGEGSRLTVL.

The V gene is TRBV7-2, the J gene TRBJ1-1; D may be TRBD1 (6 bases). This CDR3 is built from 18 residues. The V gene lost 2 bases and the J gene lost 5 bases, with 24 bases spanning the gap. Germline CDR1 SGHTA, CDR2 FQGNSA. The CDR3 DNA reads TGTGCCAGCAGCTTATCGGGGGGAGGGGGATTCAAACTGACTGAAGCTTTCTTT. Translated, it gives CASSLSGGGGFKLTEAFF.

This clonotype was seen a handful of times. One end of the junction is discordant with germline, which a read error may explain. V gene TRBV5-1 combines with J gene TRBJ2-6; 7 bases match TRBD2. The CDR3 extends over 18 amino acids. Germline values: CDR1 SGHRS, CDR2 YFSETQ. The CDR3 DNA sequence: TGCGCCAGCAGCGAGGGCGGGGGTACAAGCTCTGGGGCCGACGTCCTGACTTTC. Translated, it gives CASSEGGGTSSGADVLTF.

Notes on this clonotype: This is likely a read error, given that the CDR3 carries no conserved phenylalanine or tryptophan at its end. It is unclear where the CDR3 begins or ends on the DNA, so no DNA is shown, and the CDR3 is as TCRdb lists it. The J gene is TRBJ2-5, the V gene TRBV7-2; the D call of TRBD1 is as the table states it, not checked on the DNA. The CDR3 length is 13 residues, termini included. Germline-derived CDR1 and CDR2 are SGHTA and FQGNSA. CDR3 in amino acids: CASSLAQGDHESQ.

The chain uses TRBV12-3 or TRBV12-4 and TRBJ1-4; D might be TRBD1 (6 bases). V lost 8 bases and J lost 0, with 16 bases in between. The length of the CDR3 is 16 residues. CDR3 sequence reads: CASSQGTYATNEKLFF. The CDR3, as DNA: TGTGCCAGCTCCCAGGGGACATATGCAACTAATGAAAAACTGTTTTTT.

The J gene is TRBJ2-5, the V gene TRBV9; TRBD1 or TRBD2 may be the D gene (5 bases each). The CDR3 is made up of 14 amino acids. V lost 6 bases to trimming and J lost 14 bases, with 26 bases between them. Germline CDR1 reads SGDLS; CDR2 reads YYNGEE. The CDR3 here is CASIRGAESALHYF. As DNA, the CDR3 is TGTGCCAGCATCCGGGGCGCAGAATCAGCCCTCCACTACTTC.

This chain uses TRBV2 with TRBJ2-7; D remains ambiguous. Germline CDR1 reads SNHLY; CDR2 reads FYNNEI. CDR3 size: 16 residues. Trimming took 8 bases from V and 4 from J, leaving 24 bases between them. The CDR3 loop is CASGPEITDAGYEQYF. DNA of the CDR3: TGTGCCAGCGGCCCGGAGATCACAGATGCTGGGTACGAGCAGTACTTC.

With regard to this clonotype: An end of the junction differs from the germline gene, which may be a read error. The chain has TRBV7-9 and TRBJ1-2; D not certain. CDR3 length equals 15 residues. Germline-derived CDR1 and CDR2 are SEHNR and FQNEAQ (reference sequence). CDR3: CASERAELAKLGFTF. CDR3 DNA: TGTGCCAGCGAGAGGGCAGAACTCGCTAAGCTTGGCTTCACCTTC.